The clone carrying this T cell receptor beta chain was recorded many times. As yet, its antigen is unknown. Trimming removed 2 bases from V and 6 bases from J, with 7 bases in between. This CDR3 has 12 residues. During construction of the library, unique molecular identifiers were attached to individual cDNA molecules for quantitative, reproducible TCR counting. TCRdb reanalysed the 5' RACE reads using MiXCR and keeps one entry per CDR3 protein. Of some 78,000 distinct CDR3 sequences listed, 6% to 8.5% are singletons. This sample is part of a study of human T cells and chemical hapten exposure. The study's findings and limits: With DPC sensitization, TCRs exceeding 1 in 1000 frequency showed no change.

Unfractionated whole blood served as the source for total RNA extraction. The rearrangement joins TRBV12-3 or TRBV12-4 to TRBJ1-1; no definite D call. This TCR was sampled from a male donor in good health. In DNA form, the CDR3 reads TGTGCCAGCAGTTTATCCGGGTCTGAAGCTTTCTTT. As protein: CASSLSGSEAFF.